One T cell receptor beta chain is described in this entry. For sequencing, patients were chosen who had shown expansion of CD8+CD57+ cells by flow cytometry. No patient had been given any therapy when blood was sampled. The data are from a study of CD8+CD57+ T cells in acquired aplastic anemia. Study information: Sorted CD4+ and CD8+ cell DNA averaged approximately 3.2 ug.

V lost 6 bases, J lost 3 bases, and 7 bases stayed unmatched. Per germline, CDR1 MNHNS and CDR2 SASEGT. This CDR3 has 15 amino acids. Genomic DNA was employed as the template in profiling TCR beta VDJ and CDR3. From the reads, TCRdb called clonotypes with MiXCR, one entry per CDR3 protein. Of 450,000 to 550,000 distinct CDR3 sequences in the sample, around a third were seen once. The source material was sorted CD4+, CD8+, or CD8+CD57+ T cells (not recorded which) from PBMCs. The clonotype originates from a human donor with aplastic anemia. The chain employs TRBV6-1 and TRBJ1-1, with 10 bases lining up with TRBD1. CDR3 DNA: TGTGCCAGCAGGCGGGACAGGGGCATGGACACTGAAGCTTTCTTT. This sequence encodes CASRRDRGMDTEAFF.